This T cell receptor beta chain was documented in a study of blood T cell repertoires in COVID-19. Original processing notes: Estimated nucleated cell counts came from reference gene primer amplification. This table comes from immunoSEQ multiplex PCR, and its TCRdb copy is limited to in-frame clones, with some not included. The DNA was the basis for D and trimming; V, J and clone size are from that table. The data show about 130,000 clones, around 81% seen once. CDR3 length equals 16 residues. Germline CDR1 reads SGHRS; CDR2 reads YFSETQ. J gave up 6 bases and V 3 bases, and 8 bases lay outside the gene matches.

This chain uses TRBV5-1 with TRBJ2-3; 12 nucleotides line up with TRBD1. The specimen sequenced was peripheral blood. The TCR comes from a human donor in a cohort sampled during active COVID-19. CDR3 loop: CASSYSGTGGGDTQYF. In DNA form, the CDR3 reads TGCGCCAGCAGCTACTCCGGGACAGGGGGCGGGGATACGCAGTATTTT.